This T cell receptor beta chain was sequenced in a study of cytomegalovirus exposure and HLA in healthy donors. In regard to this clone: The antigen is unknown.

Study findings and constraints: With later analysis, a missense DCLRE1C variant became linked to TCR beta V- and J-gene trimming. Follow-up analysis seemed to connect common viral pathogens with several of the most significant clusters identified.

The CDR3 is 13 amino acids. Unmatched junction bases numbered 10, after V lost 4 bases and J lost 12 bases. CDR1 and CDR2 from the germline V gene are MDHEN and SYDVKM. PCR employed 60 Vbeta and 13 Jbeta primers. Generated by immunoSEQ multiplex PCR, the TCRdb table keeps only in-frame clones and is missing some. The sample records approximately 80,000 clones, 63% being singletons. The sequencing sample was made of PBMCs. The chain is built from TRBV28 and TRBJ1-1; 8 positions match TRBD1. This receptor was identified in a woman in her forties in good health and CMV-seropositive. This CDR3 reads CASSSSDRGVTFF. CDR3 in DNA: TGTGCCAGCAGTTCCTCCGACAGGGGAGTTACTTTCTTT.